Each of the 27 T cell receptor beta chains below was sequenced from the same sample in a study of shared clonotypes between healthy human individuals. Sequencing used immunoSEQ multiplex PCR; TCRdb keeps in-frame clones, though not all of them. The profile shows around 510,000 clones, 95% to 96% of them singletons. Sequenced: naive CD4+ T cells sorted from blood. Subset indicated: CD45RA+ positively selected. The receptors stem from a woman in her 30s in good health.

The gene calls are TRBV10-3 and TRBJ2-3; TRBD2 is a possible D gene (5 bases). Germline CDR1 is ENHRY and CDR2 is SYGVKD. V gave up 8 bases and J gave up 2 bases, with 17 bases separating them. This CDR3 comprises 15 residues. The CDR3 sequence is CAIQAASRFTDTQYF. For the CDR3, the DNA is TGTGCCATCCAAGCCGCTAGCAGATTCACAGATACGCAGTATTTT.

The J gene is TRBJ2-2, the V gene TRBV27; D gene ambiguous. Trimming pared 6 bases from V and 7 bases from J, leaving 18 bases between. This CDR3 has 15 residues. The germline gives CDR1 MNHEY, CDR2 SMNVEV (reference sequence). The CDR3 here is CASRPTTSRIGELFF. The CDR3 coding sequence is TGTGCCAGCAGGCCTACCACATCTAGGATCGGGGAGCTGTTTTTT.

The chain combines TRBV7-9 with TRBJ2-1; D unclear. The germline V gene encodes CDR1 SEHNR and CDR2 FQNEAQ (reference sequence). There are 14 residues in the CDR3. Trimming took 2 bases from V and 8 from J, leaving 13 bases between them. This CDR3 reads CASSLSRLVDEQFF. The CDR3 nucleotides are TGTGCCAGCAGCTTATCCCGCTTGGTAGATGAGCAGTTCTTC.

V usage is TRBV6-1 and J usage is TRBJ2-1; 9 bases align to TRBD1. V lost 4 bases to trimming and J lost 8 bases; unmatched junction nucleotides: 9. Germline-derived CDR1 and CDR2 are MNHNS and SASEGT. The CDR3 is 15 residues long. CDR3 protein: CASSGGQGAPDEQFF. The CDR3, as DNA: TGTGCCAGCAGTGGGGGACAGGGAGCACCGGATGAGCAGTTCTTC.

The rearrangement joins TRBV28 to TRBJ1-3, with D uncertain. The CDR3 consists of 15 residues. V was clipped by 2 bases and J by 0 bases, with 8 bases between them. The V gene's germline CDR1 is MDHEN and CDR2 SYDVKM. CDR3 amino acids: CASSLDISSGNTIYF. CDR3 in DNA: TGTGCCAGCAGTTTAGACATCAGCTCTGGAAACACCATATATTTT.

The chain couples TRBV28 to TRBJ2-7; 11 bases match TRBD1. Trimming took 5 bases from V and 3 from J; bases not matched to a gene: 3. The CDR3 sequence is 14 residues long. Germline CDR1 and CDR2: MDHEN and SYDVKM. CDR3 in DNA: TGTGCCAGCAGTCCGGGACAGGGGGACTACGAGCAGTACTTC. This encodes CASSPGQGDYEQYF.

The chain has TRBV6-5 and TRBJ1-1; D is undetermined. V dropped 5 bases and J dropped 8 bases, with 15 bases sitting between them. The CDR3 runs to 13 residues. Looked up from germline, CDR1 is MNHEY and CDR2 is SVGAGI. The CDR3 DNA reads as TGTGCCAGCAGTAAGAGCGGCAGCGTAGAAGCTTTCTTT. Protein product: CASSKSGSVEAFF.

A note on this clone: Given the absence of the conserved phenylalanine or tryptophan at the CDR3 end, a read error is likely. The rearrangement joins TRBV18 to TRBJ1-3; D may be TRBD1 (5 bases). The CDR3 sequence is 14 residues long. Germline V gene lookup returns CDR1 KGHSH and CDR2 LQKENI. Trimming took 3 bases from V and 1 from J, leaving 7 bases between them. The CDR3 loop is CASSPWGSGNTIYS. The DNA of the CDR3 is TGTGCCAGCTCACCTTGGGGGTCTGGAAACACCATATATTCT.

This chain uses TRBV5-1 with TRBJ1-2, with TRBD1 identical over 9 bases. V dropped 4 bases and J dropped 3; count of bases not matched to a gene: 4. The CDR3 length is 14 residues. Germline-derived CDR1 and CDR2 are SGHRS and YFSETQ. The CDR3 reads CASSVQGADYGYTF. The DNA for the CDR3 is TGCGCCAGCAGCGTACAGGGGGCTGACTATGGCTACACCTTC.

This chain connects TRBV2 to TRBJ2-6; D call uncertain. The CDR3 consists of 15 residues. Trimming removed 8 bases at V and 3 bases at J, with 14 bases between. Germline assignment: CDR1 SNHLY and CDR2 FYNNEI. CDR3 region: CASLDRAVGANVLTF. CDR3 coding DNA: TGTGCCAGCCTAGATAGGGCAGTTGGGGCCAACGTCCTGACTTTC.

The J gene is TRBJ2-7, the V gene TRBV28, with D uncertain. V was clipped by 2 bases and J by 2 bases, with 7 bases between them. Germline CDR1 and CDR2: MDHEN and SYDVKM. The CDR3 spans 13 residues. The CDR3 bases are TGTGCCAGCAGTTTAAACGGAGCCTACGAGCAGTACTTC. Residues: CASSLNGAYEQYF.

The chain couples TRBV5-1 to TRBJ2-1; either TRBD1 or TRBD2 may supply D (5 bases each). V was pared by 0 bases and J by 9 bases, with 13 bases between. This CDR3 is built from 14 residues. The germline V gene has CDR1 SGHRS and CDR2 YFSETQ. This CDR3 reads CASSLVYEGTEQFF. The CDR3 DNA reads TGCGCCAGCAGCTTGGTTTATGAGGGGACTGAGCAGTTCTTC.

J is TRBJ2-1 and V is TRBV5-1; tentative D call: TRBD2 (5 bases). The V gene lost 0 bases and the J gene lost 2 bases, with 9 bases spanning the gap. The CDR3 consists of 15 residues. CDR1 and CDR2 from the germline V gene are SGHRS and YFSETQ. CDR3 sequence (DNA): TGCGCCAGCAGCTTGGCGAGGGTCGCCTACAATGAGCAGTTCTTC. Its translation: CASSLARVAYNEQFF.

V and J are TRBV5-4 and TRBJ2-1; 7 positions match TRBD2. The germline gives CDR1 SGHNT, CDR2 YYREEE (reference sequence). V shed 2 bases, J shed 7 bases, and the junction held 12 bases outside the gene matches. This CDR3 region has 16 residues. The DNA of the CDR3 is TGTGCCAGCAGCTTTTCCAGAGCGGGGCCCGGGAATGAGCAGTTCTTC. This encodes CASSFSRAGPGNEQFF.

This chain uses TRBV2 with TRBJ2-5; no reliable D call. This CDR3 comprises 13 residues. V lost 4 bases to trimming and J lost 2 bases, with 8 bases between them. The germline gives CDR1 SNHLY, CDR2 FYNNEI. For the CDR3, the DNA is TGTGCCAGCAGTGTTGGGTCGCAAGAGACCCAGTACTTC. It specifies CASSVGSQETQYF.

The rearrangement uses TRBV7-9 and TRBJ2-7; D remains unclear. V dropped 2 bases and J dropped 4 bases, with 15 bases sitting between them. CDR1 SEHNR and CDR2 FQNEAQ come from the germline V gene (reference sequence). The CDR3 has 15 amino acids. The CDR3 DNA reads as TGTGCCAGCAGCTTAAGCGTCGCTTCCGAATACGAGCAGTACTTC. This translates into CASSLSVASEYEQYF.

CDR3 sequence (DNA): TGTGCCAGCAGTGGGGGACTAGCGGGACCAGATACGCAGTATTTT. Protein product: CASSGGLAGPDTQYF. This chain links TRBV6-1 with TRBJ2-3; 13 nucleotides match TRBD2. Germline CDR1 MNHNS, CDR2 SASEGT. V shed 4 bases, J shed 4 bases, and the junction held 2 bases outside the gene matches. This CDR3 is 15 amino acids long.

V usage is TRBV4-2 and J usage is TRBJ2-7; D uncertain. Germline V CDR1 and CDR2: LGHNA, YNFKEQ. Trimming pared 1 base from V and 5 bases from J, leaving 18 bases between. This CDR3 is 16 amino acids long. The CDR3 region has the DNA TGTGCCAGCAGCCAAGTGACAAGGTCTAGAGCCCACGAGCAGTACTTC. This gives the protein CASSQVTRSRAHEQYF.

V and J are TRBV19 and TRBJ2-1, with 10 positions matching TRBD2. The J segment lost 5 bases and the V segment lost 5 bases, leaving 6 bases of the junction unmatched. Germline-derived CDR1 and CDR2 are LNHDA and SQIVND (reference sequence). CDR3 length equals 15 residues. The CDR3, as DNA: TGTGCCAGTAGTGTACTAGCGGGAAGCAACAATGAGCAGTTCTTC. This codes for CASSVLAGSNNEQFF.

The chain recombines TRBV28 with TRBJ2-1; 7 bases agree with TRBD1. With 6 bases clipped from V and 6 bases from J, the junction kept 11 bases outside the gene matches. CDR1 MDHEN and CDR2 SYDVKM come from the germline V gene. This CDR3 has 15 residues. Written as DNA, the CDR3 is TGTGCCAGCAGCCCCTTTCACGACAGGGCCAATGAGCAGTTCTTC. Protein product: CASSPFHDRANEQFF.

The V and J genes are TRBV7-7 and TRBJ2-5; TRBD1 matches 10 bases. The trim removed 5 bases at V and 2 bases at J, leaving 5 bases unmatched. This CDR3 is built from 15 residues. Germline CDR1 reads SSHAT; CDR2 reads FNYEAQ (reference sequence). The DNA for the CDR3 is TGTGCCAGCAGCGTCGGACAGGGGGAACAAGAGACCCAGTACTTC. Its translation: CASSVGQGEQETQYF.

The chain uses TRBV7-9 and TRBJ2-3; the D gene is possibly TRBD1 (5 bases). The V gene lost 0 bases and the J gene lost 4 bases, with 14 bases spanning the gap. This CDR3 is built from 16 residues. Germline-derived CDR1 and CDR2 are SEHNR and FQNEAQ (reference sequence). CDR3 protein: CASSLAGGRVADTQYF. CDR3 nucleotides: TGTGCCAGCAGCTTAGCGGGTGGCAGGGTCGCAGATACGCAGTATTTT. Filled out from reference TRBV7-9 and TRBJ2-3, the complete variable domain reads DTGVSQNPRHKITKRGQNVTFRCDPISEHNRLYWYRQTLGQGPEFLTYFQNEAQLEKSRLLSDRFSAERPKGSFSTLEIQRTEQGDSAMYLCASSLAGGRVADTQYFGPGTRLTVL.

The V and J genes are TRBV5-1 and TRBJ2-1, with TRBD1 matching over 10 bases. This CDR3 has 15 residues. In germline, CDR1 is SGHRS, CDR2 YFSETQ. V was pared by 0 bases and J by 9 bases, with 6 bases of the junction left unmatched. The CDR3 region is CASSLVGTGVLEQFF. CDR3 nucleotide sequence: TGCGCCAGCAGCTTGGTTGGGACAGGGGTTCTTGAGCAGTTCTTC.

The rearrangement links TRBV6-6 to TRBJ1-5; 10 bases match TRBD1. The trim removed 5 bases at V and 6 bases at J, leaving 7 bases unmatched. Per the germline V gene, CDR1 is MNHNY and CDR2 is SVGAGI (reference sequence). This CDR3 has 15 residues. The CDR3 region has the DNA TGTGCCAGCAGTGACCGGGACAGGGGTTTTCAGCCCCAGCATTTT. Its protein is CASSDRDRGFQPQHF.

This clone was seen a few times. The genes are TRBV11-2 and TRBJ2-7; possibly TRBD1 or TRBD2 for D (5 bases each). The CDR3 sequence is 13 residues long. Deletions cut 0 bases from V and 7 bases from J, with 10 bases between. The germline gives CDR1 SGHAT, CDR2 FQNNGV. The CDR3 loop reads CASSLERGVEQYF. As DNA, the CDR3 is TGTGCCAGCAGCTTAGAGAGGGGCGTAGAGCAGTACTTC.

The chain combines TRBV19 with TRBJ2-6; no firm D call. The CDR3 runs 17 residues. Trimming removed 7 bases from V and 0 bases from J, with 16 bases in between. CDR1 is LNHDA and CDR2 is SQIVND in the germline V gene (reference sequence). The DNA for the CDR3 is TGTGCCAGTATCAGGAAGGGCCCCATCTCTGGGGCCAACGTCCTGACTTTC. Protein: CASIRKGPISGANVLTF.

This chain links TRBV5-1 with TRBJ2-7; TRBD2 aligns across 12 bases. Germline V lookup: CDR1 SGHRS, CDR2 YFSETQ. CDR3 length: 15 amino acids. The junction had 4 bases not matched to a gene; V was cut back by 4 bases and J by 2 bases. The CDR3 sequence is CASSPTSGSPYEQYF. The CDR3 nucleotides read TGCGCCAGCAGCCCGACTAGCGGGAGCCCCTACGAGCAGTACTTC.